One sample yielded the 19 T cell receptor beta chains listed below, sequenced in a study of patients and donors after allogeneic stem cell transplantation. TCRdb re-derived calls from the RT-PCR reads in MiXCR, one entry per CDR3 protein. Of 100,000 to 120,000 distinct CDR3 sequences detected, 35% appear once; the ten largest clones hold around 26%. Specimen: blood, either unsorted or a sorted T cell fraction (not recorded which). The source is a human donor who was either an allogeneic HSCT recipient or a stem cell or donor lymphocyte infusion donor (not recorded which). It is not recorded whose cells these are; they may come from a transplant donor.

This clonotype was counted between two and nine times. The rearrangement links TRBV7-2 to TRBJ1-1; 8 bases fit TRBD1. From germline, CDR1 is SGHTA and CDR2 FQGNSA. V was pared by 1 base and J by 4 bases, with 5 bases of the junction left unmatched. The CDR3 has 15 residues. CDR3 in amino acids: CASSLGTTGGTEAFF. In nucleotides, the CDR3 is TGTGCCAGCAGCTTAGGAACCACAGGGGGCACTGAAGCTTTCTTT. Full variable domain (rest looked up from reference TRBV7-2 and TRBJ1-1): GAGVSQSPSNKVTEKGKDVELRCDPISGHTALYWYRQSLGQGLEFLIYFQGNSAPDKSGLPSDRFSAERTGGSVSTLTIQRTQQEDSAVYLCASSLGTTGGTEAFFGQGTRLTVV.

In its sample, this clonotype was seen a few times. This chain uses TRBV6-5 with TRBJ1-5; 7 bases agree with TRBD1. The CDR3 contains 13 residues. With 10 bases clipped from V and 6 bases from J, the junction kept 9 bases outside the gene matches. CDR1 is MNHEY, CDR2 SVGAGI, per germline. CDR3 in amino acids: CATSGGAGQPQHF. The CDR3 DNA reads as TGTGCCACCTCAGGGGGGGCAGGTCAGCCCCAGCATTTT.

This clonotype was detected once. The chain is built from TRBV6-2 or TRBV6-3 and TRBJ2-2; D possibly matches TRBD1 or TRBD2 (5 bases each). Trimming took off 4 bases at V and 4 bases at J, with 10 bases between the two ends. Germline CDR1 reads MNHEY; CDR2 reads SVGEGT. The length of the CDR3 is 14 residues. CDR3 in amino acids: CASSSRGVTGELFF. Here the CDR3 DNA reads TGTGCCAGCAGTTCGAGAGGGGTCACCGGGGAGCTGTTTTTT.

This clonotype appeared a few times. This rearrangement joins TRBV6-1 to TRBJ1-1; 7 nucleotides line up with TRBD1. This CDR3 spans 14 amino acids. Trimming at V came to 2 bases and at J to 3 bases, leaving 3 bases not matched to a gene. CDR1 is MNHNS and CDR2 is SASEGT in the germline V gene. CDR3 protein: CASSERGPDTEAFF. In DNA form, the CDR3 reads TGTGCCAGCAGTGAAAGGGGGCCCGACACTGAAGCTTTCTTT.

Here the CDR3 DNA reads TGCAGTGCTAGAGACGGGAGACGAGAGACCCAGTACTTC. It codes for CSARDGRRETQYF. The J gene is TRBJ2-5, the V gene TRBV20-1, with D possibly TRBD2 on 6 matching bases. The CDR3 consists of 13 residues. V lost 0 bases, J lost 4 bases, and 9 bases lay in between. Germline CDR1 reads DFQATT; CDR2 reads SNEGSKA (reference sequence).

The CDR3 DNA is TGTGCCAGCAGGAGGACCGACGCCTACGAGCAGTACTTC. It translates to CASRRTDAYEQYF. The chain carries TRBV12-3 or TRBV12-4 and TRBJ2-7; unclear D gene. The germline V and J ends were trimmed by 6 bases and 2 bases, with 11 bases remaining between them. The CDR3 extends over 13 amino acids.

The chain employs TRBV7-2 and TRBJ2-1; 9 bases match TRBD1. J was trimmed by 5 bases and V by 1 base; bases with no gene match: 3. Germline assignment: CDR1 SGHTA and CDR2 FQGNSA. The CDR3 has 15 residues. The CDR3 region has the DNA TGTGCCAGCAGCTTAGGGGACAGGGTGGACAATGAGCAGTTCTTC. Translating it yields CASSLGDRVDNEQFF.

This clonotype occurred a few times. The V call is TRBV5-1, the J call TRBJ2-7; D is ambiguous. The CDR3 has 13 amino acids. V was clipped by 0 bases and J by 2 bases, with 6 bases between them. Germline CDR1 and CDR2: SGHRS and YFSETQ. CDR3 sequence reads: CASSLAQPYEQYF. Here the CDR3 DNA reads TGCGCCAGCAGCTTGGCCCAACCCTACGAGCAGTACTTC.

The rearrangement joins TRBV6-2 or TRBV6-3 to TRBJ2-1; tentatively, D is TRBD2 (6 bases). V shed 2 bases and J shed 8 bases, with 16 bases lying between them. Germline V gives CDR1 MNHEY, CDR2 SVGEGT. The CDR3 covers 15 residues. DNA of the CDR3: TGTGCCAGCAGTTACCCCGGGACTCAGCGCTATGAGCAGTTCTTC. This gives the protein CASSYPGTQRYEQFF.

This clonotype was detected only a few times. The rearrangement links TRBV7-2 to TRBJ1-6, with no clear D. Germline CDR1 is SGHTA and CDR2 is FQGNSA. V dropped 1 base and J dropped 12 bases, with 10 bases sitting between them. This CDR3 spans 13 amino acids. CDR3 coding DNA: TGTGCCAGCAGCTTAGACCGGCTTGAACCCCTCCACTTT. Protein product: CASSLDRLEPLHF.

The rearrangement links TRBV18 to TRBJ2-7, with 12 bases that match TRBD2. Trimming at V came to 1 base and at J to 6 bases, leaving 10 bases not matched to a gene. Germline CDR1 is KGHSH and CDR2 is LQKENI. The CDR3 is 17 residues long. In DNA form, the CDR3 reads TGTGCCAGCTCACCACTCCTTCTAGCGGGAGGGCCTGGCGAGCAGTACTTC. Its protein is CASSPLLLAGGPGEQYF.

This clonotype came up a few times. In DNA, the CDR3 is TGTGCCAGCAGCACTCGGACAGGGCGGGAGGACACCTTC. This encodes CASSTRTGREDTF. The J gene is TRBJ1-2, the V gene TRBV7-2, with 8 nucleotides matching TRBD1. The CDR3 contains 13 residues. The germline gives CDR1 SGHTA, CDR2 FQGNSA. V was pared by 5 bases and J by 12 bases, with 11 bases of the junction left unmatched.

A single count supports this clonotype. V and J are TRBV7-8 and TRBJ2-3; D ambiguous. Germline V gives CDR1 SGHVS, CDR2 FQNEAQ. This CDR3 is built from 14 residues. V lost 1 base and J lost 8, with 13 bases in between. The CDR3 DNA is TGTGCCAGCAGCTTAGTCCCCGCTATGGGTACGCAGTATTTT. As protein: CASSLVPAMGTQYF.

The chain couples TRBV10-3 to TRBJ2-7, with a weak D call TRBD2 (6 bases). V lost 10 bases and J lost 2, with 15 bases in between. Germline V CDR1 and CDR2: ENHRY, SYGVKD. This CDR3 has 13 amino acids. The CDR3 spells CATQPGSPYEQYF. The CDR3 DNA sequence: TGTGCCACCCAACCCGGGAGCCCCTACGAGCAGTACTTC.

This clonotype was detected a few times. The chain has TRBV20-1 and TRBJ1-3; D is undetermined. Germline V gives CDR1 DFQATT, CDR2 SNEGSKA (reference sequence). The ends were cut back, 0 bases at V and 0 bases at J, with 9 bases in the middle. This CDR3 has 15 amino acids. The CDR3 region has the DNA TGCAGTGCTAGAGATTACAGCCACTCTGGAAACACCATATATTTT. Protein: CSARDYSHSGNTIYF.

The rearrangement joins TRBV6-2 or TRBV6-3 to TRBJ1-1; D gene uncertain. Trimming shortened V by 0 bases and J by 10 bases, and 9 bases separated the two germline ends. Germline V lookup: CDR1 MNHEY, CDR2 SVGEGT. This CDR3 has 12 amino acids. CDR3 in amino acids: CASSYSESAAFF. The CDR3 coding sequence is TGTGCCAGCAGTTACTCGGAATCGGCAGCTTTCTTT.

V is TRBV7-9 and J is TRBJ2-3; TRBD2 matches at 8 bases. J was trimmed by 3 bases and V by 0 bases; bases with no gene match: 5. The CDR3 is 16 residues long. Germline V lookup: CDR1 SEHNR, CDR2 FQNEAQ (reference sequence). The CDR3 reads CASSLAYSSGTDTQYF. The CDR3 nucleotides are TGTGCCAGCAGCTTAGCGTATTCTAGCGGGACAGATACGCAGTATTTT.

This clonotype has just a few counts. The CDR3 protein is CASSPLSGTVDRYGYTF. CDR3 DNA sequence: TGTGCCAGCTCACCACTTTCCGGGACCGTCGATCGTTATGGCTACACCTTC. V usage is TRBV18 and J usage is TRBJ1-2, with D perhaps TRBD1 (5 bases). CDR1 is KGHSH and CDR2 is LQKENI in the germline V gene. V was pared by 1 base and J by 5 bases, with 20 bases between. The CDR3 extends over 17 amino acids.

This clonotype appeared a single time. The rearrangement joins TRBV12-3 or TRBV12-4 to TRBJ2-5, with no clear D. The germline V and J ends were trimmed by 5 bases and 3 bases, with 10 bases remaining between them. The CDR3 consists of 13 residues. CDR3 nucleotide sequence: TGTGCCAGCAGTCACACGATAAAAGAGACCCAGTACTTC. Its translation: CASSHTIKETQYF.